The 23 T cell receptor beta chains below come from one sample, sequenced in a study of shared clonotypes between healthy human individuals. The method was immunoSEQ multiplex PCR; TCRdb's version includes in-frame clones alone and lacks a portion of them. Found here are hundreds of thousands of clones, roughly three quarters of them singletons; the top ten hold about 12%. Material for sequencing was PBMCs. These receptors were taken from a woman between 35 and 50 years old in good health. Some clones in this sample may be carry-over from other donors' samples.

This chain uses TRBV9 with TRBJ2-3; 14 positions agree with TRBD2. Trimming removed 4 bases from V and 10 bases from J; junction bases left unmatched: 11. CDR3 length equals 16 residues. CDR1 is SGDLS, CDR2 YYNGEE, per germline. CDR3 in amino acids: CASSRGLAGGAEAQYF. In nucleotides, the CDR3 is TGTGCCAGCAGCCGAGGACTAGCGGGAGGAGCCGAGGCGCAGTATTTT.

This chain links TRBV6-4 with TRBJ2-5; 8 bases are a match to TRBD2. Trimming cost V 1 base and J 2 bases; bases outside gene matches: 6. Germline V lookup: CDR1 MRHNA, CDR2 SNTAGT. There are 16 residues in the CDR3. The CDR3 loop reads CASSDWSSGSQETQYF. For the CDR3, the DNA is TGTGCCAGCAGTGACTGGTCTAGCGGGTCTCAAGAGACCCAGTACTTC.

This chain uses TRBV10-2 with TRBJ1-1; the D is unclear. From germline, CDR1 is WSHSY and CDR2 SAAADI. This CDR3 spans 14 amino acids. The germline V and J ends were trimmed by 7 bases and 0 bases, with 12 bases remaining between them. In DNA, the CDR3 is TGCGCCAGCATCCGAACAATCCTGAACACTGAAGCTTTCTTT. Protein: CASIRTILNTEAFF.

The CDR3 coding sequence is TGCAGCGTTGAGAGGACAGTGTACAATGAGCAGTTCTTC. Its translation: CSVERTVYNEQFF. V gene TRBV29-1 combines with J gene TRBJ2-1, with D tentatively TRBD1 (6 bases). V gave up 3 bases and J gave up 4 bases, with 10 bases separating them. The CDR3 contains 13 residues. Germline lookup yields CDR1 SQVTM and CDR2 ANQGSEA.

The rearrangement uses TRBV30 and TRBJ2-2, with a possible D match to TRBD1 (6 bases). Trimming pared 8 bases from V and 10 bases from J, leaving 14 bases between. Germline V gene data show CDR1 as GTSNPN and CDR2 as SVGIG (reference sequence). This CDR3 spans 11 amino acids. CDR3 in DNA: TGTGCCCACAGGGTTTATGAGGAGCTGTTTTTT. It encodes CAHRVYEELFF.

The chain is built from TRBV5-6 and TRBJ2-5; 9 nucleotides align to TRBD1. Germline V gene lookup returns CDR1 SGHDT and CDR2 YYEEEE. The CDR3 runs to 14 residues. V shed 0 bases, J shed 11 bases, and the junction held 8 bases outside the gene matches. The CDR3 sequence: CASSLAGQGSKQYF. CDR3 in DNA: TGTGCCAGCAGCTTGGCTGGACAGGGGTCGAAGCAGTACTTC.

This clone was seen more than once but under ten times. A far larger clone is just one base off, so this is likely a read error. V gene TRBV29-1 combines with J gene TRBJ1-1, with a possible D match to TRBD1 (6 bases). Trimming pared 7 bases from V and 6 bases from J, leaving 18 bases between. The CDR3 loop spans 13 amino acids. Germline V gene data show CDR1 as SQVTM and CDR2 as ANQGSEA. CDR3 region: CSACRDKDAEAFF. The CDR3 DNA is TGCAGCGCTTGCCGGGACAAGGATGCTGAAGCTTTCTTT.

V usage is TRBV6-4 and J usage is TRBJ2-7; TRBD1 is a possible D gene (6 bases). Germline CDR1 MRHNA, CDR2 SNTAGT. This CDR3 has 17 residues. V was clipped by 6 bases and J by 3 bases, with 24 bases between them. This CDR3 is CASRTVPRDRRFYEQYF. CDR3 nucleotides: TGTGCCAGCAGAACCGTTCCACGAGACAGGCGCTTCTACGAGCAGTACTTC.

There are many counts of this clone. This sample also contains other DNA sequences that code for the same CDR3. The rearrangement uses TRBV27 and TRBJ1-1; unclear D gene. CDR1 and CDR2 (germline): MNHEY, SMNVEV (reference sequence). V shed 2 bases and J shed 1 base, with 14 bases lying between them. The CDR3 is 16 amino acids. The chain's CDR3 is CASSLLLGRPNTEAFF. The CDR3 coding sequence is TGTGCCAGCAGTTTACTCCTAGGACGGCCGAACACTGAAGCTTTCTTT.

The rearrangement uses TRBV10-2 and TRBJ1-2; D unresolved. Germline CDR1 reads WSHSY; CDR2 reads SAAADI. The V gene lost 9 bases and the J gene lost 2 bases, with 10 bases spanning the gap. The CDR3 is 12 residues long. For the CDR3, the DNA is TGCGCCAGTCTGGATCGGAACTATGGCTACACCTTC. Encoded protein: CASLDRNYGYTF.

The gene calls are TRBV6-5 and TRBJ2-7; 11 bases align to TRBD2. V was clipped by 2 bases and J by 6 bases; unmatched bases: 6. The CDR3 consists of 15 residues. Per the germline V gene, CDR1 is MNHEY and CDR2 is SVGAGI. The CDR3 region has the DNA TGTGCCAGCAGTTACGTAGCGGGAGGGCCGGGCGAGCAGTACTTC. This codes for CASSYVAGGPGEQYF.

The CDR3 DNA follows: TGTGCCTGGACCCAGGGACTAACCGATTACAATGAGCAGTTCTTC. Its translation is CAWTQGLTDYNEQFF. V is TRBV30 and J is TRBJ2-1; 7 positions agree with TRBD2. This CDR3 contains 15 residues. V lost 4 bases to trimming and J lost 4 bases; unmatched junction nucleotides: 10. Germline loops: CDR1 GTSNPN, CDR2 SVGIG (reference sequence).

The rearrangement links TRBV2 to TRBJ1-4; D not resolved. The CDR3 totals 13 residues. V was trimmed by 8 bases and J by 5 bases, leaving 12 bases between them. Germline-derived CDR1 and CDR2 are SNHLY and FYNNEI. The CDR3 sequence is CASSRKGNEKLFF. In DNA form, the CDR3 reads TGTGCCAGCTCGAGAAAGGGAAATGAAAAACTGTTTTTT.

CDR3 amino acids: CASSLGQGEKLFF. The CDR3 DNA is TGTGCCAGCAGCTTGGGGCAGGGTGAAAAACTGTTTTTT. The rearrangement joins TRBV5-5 to TRBJ1-4; tentative D call: TRBD1 (5 bases). The length of the CDR3 is 13 residues. Per germline, CDR1 SGHKS and CDR2 YYEKEE (reference sequence). V lost 0 bases, J lost 7 bases, and 7 bases lay in between.

This chain joins TRBV6-5 and TRBJ2-7; a possible D gene is TRBD2 (5 bases). CDR3 length equals 15 residues. Trimming pared 2 bases from V and 1 base from J, leaving 12 bases between. From germline, CDR1 is MNHEY and CDR2 SVGAGI. DNA for the CDR3: TGTGCCAGCAGTTACAGTGGTTCGGGGTCCTACGAGCAGTACTTC. This translates into CASSYSGSGSYEQYF.

The chain combines TRBV7-2 with TRBJ2-7; 7 bases agree with TRBD2. CDR1 SGHTA and CDR2 FQGNSA come from the germline V gene. V dropped 4 bases and J dropped 3; count of bases not matched to a gene: 3. This CDR3 has 13 residues. CDR3 region: CASSSRTSYEQYF. CDR3 in DNA: TGTGCCAGCAGCTCTCGGACTAGCTACGAGCAGTACTTC. Together with reference TRBV7-2 and TRBJ2-7, the CDR3 gives the full variable domain: GAGVSQSPSNKVTEKGKDVELRCDPISGHTALYWYRQSLGQGLEFLIYFQGNSAPDKSGLPSDRFSAERTGGSVSTLTIQRTQQEDSAVYLCASSSRTSYEQYFGPGTRLTVT.

This clone occurred many times. The sample holds other DNA sequences that translate to the same CDR3. The J gene is TRBJ2-7, the V gene TRBV5-1, with 9 bases identical to TRBD1. CDR1 SGHRS and CDR2 YFSETQ come from the germline V gene. Unmatched junction bases numbered 10, after V lost 6 bases and J lost 3 bases. The CDR3 runs 15 residues. The DNA of the CDR3 is TGCGCCAGCAACATGTTGACAGGGGGAGACTACGAGCAGTACTTC. Translating it yields CASNMLTGGDYEQYF.

Concerning this clone: This sequence may be a read error, since a much larger clone differs from it by one base. The chain employs TRBV30 and TRBJ2-5; 8 bases agree with TRBD1. Per the germline V gene, CDR1 is GTSNPN and CDR2 is SVGIG (reference sequence). This CDR3 has 13 residues. The CDR3 region is CTCNRGFGETQYF. The CDR3 DNA follows: TGTACCTGTAACAGGGGGTTTGGAGAGACCCAGTACTTC. Drawing the rest from reference TRBV30 and TRBJ2-5, the complete variable domain is SQTIHQWPATLVQPVGSPLSLECTVEGTSNPNLYWYRQAAGRGLQLLFYSVGIGQISSEVPQNLSASRPQDRQFILSSKKLLLSDSGFYLCTCNRGFGETQYFGPGTRLLVL.

Comment on this clone: A far larger clone is a single base away, which makes a read error likely. This specimen includes other DNA sequences encoding the same CDR3. V and J are TRBV30 and TRBJ2-1; D tentatively reads TRBD1 or TRBD2 (6 bases each). The CDR3 totals 13 residues. The ends were cut back, 3 bases at V and 10 bases at J, with 16 bases in the middle. CDR1 and CDR2 (germline): GTSNPN, SVGIG (reference sequence). This chain's CDR3 is CAWRTGRLNEQFF. The CDR3 DNA reads TGTGCCTGGAGAACAGGGAGGTTGAACGAGCAGTTCTTC. The variable domain in full, with the rest retrieved from reference TRBV30 and TRBJ2-1, is SQTIHQWPATLVQPVGSPLSLECTVEGTSNPNLYWYRQAAGRGLQLLFYSVGIGQISSEVPQNLSASRPQDRQFILSSKKLLLSDSGFYLCAWRTGRLNEQFFGPGTRLTVL.

J is TRBJ2-1 and V is TRBV27; perhaps TRBD1 as D (6 bases). The CDR3 totals 15 residues. Trimming cost V 5 bases and J 6 bases, with 17 bases left between them. Germline CDR1 reads MNHEY; CDR2 reads SMNVEV (reference sequence). Here the CDR3 DNA reads TGTGCCAGCAGTATGAAGGACAGTTTATTCAATGAGCAGTTCTTC. Its protein is CASSMKDSLFNEQFF.

The V and J genes are TRBV7-2 and TRBJ2-7; D is undetermined. The germline V and J ends were trimmed by 5 bases and 5 bases, with 25 bases remaining between them. Germline V gene lookup returns CDR1 SGHTA and CDR2 FQGNSA. This CDR3 is built from 17 residues. CDR3 coding DNA: TGTGCCAGCAGCCTCTCTCGCTCGCTGGCGGCCCAGGACGAGCAGTACTTC. Its protein is CASSLSRSLAAQDEQYF. Variable domain in full (rest from reference TRBV7-2 and TRBJ2-7): GAGVSQSPSNKVTEKGKDVELRCDPISGHTALYWYRQSLGQGLEFLIYFQGNSAPDKSGLPSDRFSAERTGGSVSTLTIQRTQQEDSAVYLCASSLSRSLAAQDEQYFGPGTRLTVT.

The chain couples TRBV15 to TRBJ1-1; D may be TRBD1 (6 bases). The length of the CDR3 is 15 residues. Per germline, CDR1 LNHNV and CDR2 YYDKDF (reference sequence). Trimming stripped 0 bases from V and 5 bases from J, with 13 bases between. The CDR3 is CATSRDRQGNTEAFF. CDR3 nucleotides: TGTGCCACCAGCAGAGATAGGCAGGGGAATACTGAAGCTTTCTTT.

The genes are TRBV6-4 and TRBJ2-5; 10 bases fit TRBD2. The CDR3 runs to 13 residues. Germline trimming cut 6 bases from V and 4 bases from J; bases unmatched to any gene: 2. CDR1 is MRHNA and CDR2 is SNTAGT in the germline V gene. CDR3 loop: CASRLAGLETQYF. The CDR3 nucleotides read TGTGCCAGCAGACTAGCGGGGCTAGAGACCCAGTACTTC.